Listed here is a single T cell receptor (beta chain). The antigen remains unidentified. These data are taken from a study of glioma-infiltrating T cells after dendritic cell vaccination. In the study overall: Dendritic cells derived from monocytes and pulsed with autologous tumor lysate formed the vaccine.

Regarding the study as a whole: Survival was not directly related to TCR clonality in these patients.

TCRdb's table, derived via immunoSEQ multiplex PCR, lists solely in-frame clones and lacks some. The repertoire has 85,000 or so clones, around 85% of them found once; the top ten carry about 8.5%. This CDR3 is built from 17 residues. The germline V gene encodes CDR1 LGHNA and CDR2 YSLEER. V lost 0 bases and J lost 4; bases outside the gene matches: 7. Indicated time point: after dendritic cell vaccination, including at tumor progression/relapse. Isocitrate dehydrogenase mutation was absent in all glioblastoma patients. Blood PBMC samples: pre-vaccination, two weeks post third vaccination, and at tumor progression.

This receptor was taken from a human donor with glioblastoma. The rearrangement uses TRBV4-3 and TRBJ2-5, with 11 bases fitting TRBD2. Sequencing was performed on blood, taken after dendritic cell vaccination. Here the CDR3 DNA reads TGCGCCAGCAGCCAAGATATTAGGCTAGCGGGGGGAGAGACCCAGTACTTC. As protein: CASSQDIRLAGGETQYF.